The clone carrying this T cell receptor beta chain was detected ten times or more. Its specificity is unknown. These data belong to a study of neurological immune-mediated disorders. Libraries from sorted cells each used about 1 million CD4+ or CD8+ T cells. General study findings and limits: HTLV-1-associated myelopathy ranked highest for TCR clonal expansion and multiple sclerosis lowest, beneath healthy controls.

The CDR3 loop spans 15 amino acids. Germline values: CDR1 MNHEY, CDR2 SVGAGI. V was pared by 4 bases and J by 2 bases, with 5 bases of the junction left unmatched. TCRdb re-derived calls from the 5' RACE reads in MiXCR, one entry per CDR3 protein. Of approximately 41,000 distinct CDR3 sequences detected, roughly 14% appear once; the ten largest clones hold around 3.3%. The clonotype comes from a woman aged 55-70 years with HTLV-1-associated myelopathy (HAM/TSP). The sample was CD4+ T cells from blood. The J gene is TRBJ2-5, the V gene TRBV6-5, with 9 bases aligning to TRBD2. This CDR3 reads CASSSATSGQETQYF. The CDR3 DNA sequence: TGTGCCAGCAGTTCGGCGACTAGCGGACAAGAGACCCAGTACTTC.